This entry lists 30 T cell receptor beta chains sequenced from one sample in a study of blood T cells in healthy people across ages. A J-beta primer mix and a sample-barcoded 5' primer were used in a second PCR of roughly 6 to 12 cycles. TCRdb analysed the 5' RACE reads with MiXCR anew, one entry per CDR3 protein. The sample has about 930,000 distinct CDR3 sequences, about 27% seen once. This sample also belongs to another study, concerning T cells of mothers and their children.

The sequencing input was blood. These receptors all stem from a woman between 40 and 50 years old in good health.

Ten or more counts support this clonotype. The chain couples TRBV29-1 to TRBJ2-7; D remains ambiguous. Trimming removed 6 bases from V and 7 bases from J, with 10 bases in between. Germline CDR1 reads SQVTM; CDR2 reads ANQGSEA. The CDR3 spans 10 residues. The CDR3 bases are TGCAGCGTAAAAATGGGGGAGCAGTACTTC. It translates to CSVKMGEQYF.

This clonotype has ten or more counts. The chain uses TRBV6-6 and TRBJ2-3; TRBD1 or TRBD2 may be the D gene (5 bases each). V was trimmed by 2 bases and J by 6 bases, leaving 12 bases between them. Germline V gene lookup returns CDR1 MNHNY and CDR2 SVGAGI (reference sequence). CDR3 size: 14 residues. This CDR3 is CASSYGDPFDTQYF. The CDR3 DNA reads TGTGCCAGCAGTTACGGGGACCCCTTTGATACGCAGTATTTT.

There are a few counts of this clonotype. V and J are TRBV7-2 and TRBJ1-6; D gene ambiguous. Germline values: CDR1 SGHTA, CDR2 FQGNSA. Trimming took off 0 bases at V and 2 bases at J, with 8 bases between the two ends. The CDR3 has 16 amino acids. The DNA of the CDR3 is TGTGCCAGCAGCTTAGCCTGGACGGCCTATAATTCACCCCTCCACTTT. Translation: CASSLAWTAYNSPLHF.

This clonotype was seen a handful of times. This sequence joins TRBV29-1 and TRBJ2-2; D may be TRBD1 (5 bases). Trimming removed 6 bases from V and 8 bases from J, with 19 bases in between. The germline V gene encodes CDR1 SQVTM and CDR2 ANQGSEA. The CDR3 runs 14 residues. The CDR3 loop is CSVSRDSQGGELFF. The CDR3 DNA follows: TGCAGCGTGTCCAGAGACTCTCAGGGTGGGGAGCTGTTTTTT.

Concerning this clonotype: Since a much larger clone is just one base distant, this may be a read error. This chain links TRBV6-1 with TRBJ2-5, with D perhaps matching TRBD2 (7 bases). The CDR3 length is 19 residues. Per the germline V gene, CDR1 is MNHNS and CDR2 is SASEGT. V was cut by 8 bases and J by 3 bases, with 31 bases left in between. CDR3 loop: CASEALPRGGGELEETQYF. CDR3 DNA sequence: TGTGCCAGCGAAGCCCTTCCTCGAGGAGGGGGGGAGCTAGAAGAGACCCAGTACTTC.

V and J are TRBV3-1 and TRBJ1-6; unclear D gene. Trimming cost V 8 bases and J 7 bases, with 15 bases left between them. Germline CDR1 LGHDT, CDR2 YNNKEL (reference sequence). This CDR3 is built from 14 residues. CDR3 sequence reads: CASSEFSRNSPLHF. The DNA of the CDR3 is TGTGCCAGCTCCGAGTTTTCGCGAAATTCACCCCTCCACTTT.

The chain is built from TRBV7-9 and TRBJ2-3; tentative D call: TRBD2 (6 bases). Germline CDR1 and CDR2: SEHNR and FQNEAQ (reference sequence). The CDR3 is 14 amino acids. V dropped 0 bases and J dropped 9 bases, with 13 bases sitting between them. Written as DNA, the CDR3 is TGTGCCAGCAGCTTAGCCGCTAGGCGGGGAACGCAGTATTTT. Encoded protein: CASSLAARRGTQYF.

This clonotype has more than one count but fewer than ten. The CDR3 bases are TGCAGTGCTAGAGAACCACGGACGGGCTACACCTTC. It encodes CSAREPRTGYTF. The rearrangement joins TRBV20-1 to TRBJ1-2, with D unresolved. Germline V gives CDR1 DFQATT, CDR2 SNEGSKA (reference sequence). V was shortened by 0 bases and J by 8 bases, with 10 bases between the two germline ends. The CDR3 is 12 residues long.

The chain employs TRBV18 and TRBJ1-1; tentatively, D is TRBD1 (5 bases). The CDR3 runs to 11 residues. The germline V gene encodes CDR1 KGHSH and CDR2 LQKENI. The germline V and J ends were trimmed by 1 base and 8 bases, with 5 bases remaining between them. DNA for the CDR3: TGTGCCAGCTCACCACAGGGGGAAGCTTTCTTT. This codes for CASSPQGEAFF.

The chain combines TRBV6-1 with TRBJ1-2; no definite D call. The germline V gene has CDR1 MNHNS and CDR2 SASEGT. The CDR3 is 18 residues long. Trimming stripped 6 bases from V and 3 bases from J, with 26 bases between. As DNA, the CDR3 is TGTGCCAGCAGGGTGGCGCGATCCTACTCCCACCCAGACTATGGCTACACCTTC. This gives the protein CASRVARSYSHPDYGYTF.

This clonotype was recorded at least ten times. The chain combines TRBV29-1 with TRBJ2-7; tentative D call: TRBD1 (6 bases). The CDR3 runs 15 residues. Germline V gene lookup returns CDR1 SQVTM and CDR2 ANQGSEA. V dropped 8 bases and J dropped 7 bases, with 27 bases sitting between them. The CDR3 DNA sequence: TGCAGCTTGGGGGCGAGGACAGTTCTTGGCTTAGAGCAGTACTTC. Encoded protein: CSLGARTVLGLEQYF.

This rearrangement joins TRBV25-1 to TRBJ1-4; 9 positions agree with TRBD1. CDR3 size: 11 residues. Germline-derived CDR1 and CDR2 are MGHDK and SYGVNS. J was trimmed by 15 bases and V by 4 bases; bases with no gene match: 3. This CDR3 is CASSVDRGMFF. The CDR3 coding sequence is TGTGCCAGCAGTGTCGACAGGGGGATGTTTTTT.

This clonotype appeared a few times. This may stem from a read error, because a much larger clone lies one nucleotide away. The genes are TRBV4-1 and TRBJ2-3, with D perhaps matching TRBD2 (5 bases). The CDR3 sequence is 12 residues long. Trimming removed 1 base at V and 7 bases at J, with 6 bases between. CDR1 is MGHRA, CDR2 YSYEKL, per germline. CDR3 nucleotide sequence: TGCGCCAGCAGCCAAGGGAGGAATACGCAGTATTTT. The encoded protein is CASSQGRNTQYF.

The chain employs TRBV20-1 and TRBJ1-5; D is uncertain. V shed 0 bases and J shed 4 bases, with 19 bases lying between them. The CDR3 has 17 amino acids. Germline loops: CDR1 DFQATT, CDR2 SNEGSKA (reference sequence). CDR3 in DNA: TGCAGTGCTAGAGACCCAAAGGCCCCCAAGGCAAATCAGCCCCAGCATTTT. This sequence encodes CSARDPKAPKANQPQHF.

This clonotype was seen a few times. The chain has TRBV4-3 and TRBJ2-3; TRBD1 might be the D (6 bases). The length of the CDR3 is 19 residues. The ends were cut back, 8 bases at V and 6 bases at J, with 33 bases in the middle. Germline CDR1 and CDR2: LGHNA and YSLEER. CDR3 sequence: CASPKGDSGGPKGEDTQYF. The DNA of the CDR3 is TGCGCCAGCCCTAAGGGGGATAGTGGGGGACCCAAGGGGGAGGATACGCAGTATTTT.

This clonotype was seen at least ten times. The rearrangement uses TRBV10-2 and TRBJ2-1, with TRBD1 identical over 10 bases. The CDR3 is made up of 12 amino acids. Trimming at V came to 8 bases and at J to 7 bases, leaving 2 bases not matched to a gene. CDR1 and CDR2 (germline): WSHSY, SAAADI. CDR3 sequence reads: CASGQGGNEQFF. In DNA form, the CDR3 reads TGCGCCAGCGGACAGGGGGGAAATGAGCAGTTCTTC.

The chain recombines TRBV5-1 with TRBJ1-1; no firm D call. CDR1 is SGHRS, CDR2 YFSETQ, per germline. The CDR3 sequence is 14 residues long. With 2 bases removed from V and 0 bases from J, the gap between germline ends came to 8 bases. The CDR3 DNA sequence: TGCGCCAGCAGCTTACTGTTGATGAACACTGAAGCTTTCTTT. It specifies CASSLLLMNTEAFF.

This clonotype was found many times. This chain joins TRBV5-1 and TRBJ1-4, with D possibly matching TRBD1 (5 bases). CDR1 and CDR2 (germline): SGHRS, YFSETQ. This CDR3 spans 16 amino acids. The V and J ends lost 4 bases and 6 bases respectively, with 19 bases between them. This chain's CDR3 is CASSPQSGTGDEKLFF. CDR3 sequence (DNA): TGCGCCAGCAGCCCGCAGTCCGGGACGGGGGATGAAAAACTGTTTTTT.

With regard to this clonotype: One junction end disagrees with the germline gene, perhaps due to a read error. This sequence joins TRBV12-3 or TRBV12-4 and TRBJ2-7; D is uncertain. This CDR3 contains 13 residues. CDR3 in amino acids: CARRRAGPYEQYF. The CDR3 DNA reads as TGTGCCCGCAGGCGAGCAGGACCCTACGAGCAGTACTTC.

This clonotype was seen a handful of times. The V and J genes are TRBV7-3 and TRBJ2-7, with 7 bases identical to TRBD1. Germline V CDR1 and CDR2: SGHTA, FQGTGA. This CDR3 is built from 16 residues. J was trimmed by 2 bases and V by 1 base; bases with no gene match: 8. The CDR3: CASSLIPDRPPYEQYF. The CDR3 DNA follows: TGTGCCAGCAGCTTAATTCCGGACAGGCCTCCCTACGAGCAGTACTTC. Full variable domain (rest looked up from reference TRBV7-3 and TRBJ2-7): GAGVSQTPSNKVTEKGKYVELRCDPISGHTALYWYRQSLGQGPEFLIYFQGTGAADDSGLPNDRFFAVRPEGSVSTLKIQRTERGDSAVYLCASSLIPDRPPYEQYFGPGTRLTVT.

The chain links TRBV12-3 or TRBV12-4 to TRBJ1-1; D might be TRBD1 (5 bases). This CDR3 spans 13 amino acids. Trimming stripped 5 bases from V and 6 bases from J, with 13 bases between. The DNA of the CDR3 is TGTGCCAGCAGTAGATCTGGGGGGTCTGAAGCTTTCTTT. It encodes CASSRSGGSEAFF.

This clonotype was recorded many times. The CDR3 DNA follows: TGCAGCGGACGACAGGGGTACGAGCAGTACTTC. Its protein product is CSGRQGYEQYF. This chain connects TRBV29-1 to TRBJ2-7; 8 bases agree with TRBD1. The germline CDR1 and CDR2 sequences are SQVTM and ANQGSEA. There are 11 residues in the CDR3. V lost 7 bases to trimming and J lost 4 bases; unmatched junction nucleotides: 3.

The chain uses TRBV7-2 and TRBJ2-7; D is undetermined. Germline CDR1 reads SGHTA; CDR2 reads FQGNSA. The CDR3 is 15 residues long. V was cut by 4 bases and J by 2 bases, with 15 bases left in between. CDR3: CASSSTRLVTYEQYF. The DNA for the CDR3 is TGTGCCAGCAGCTCGACCAGACTTGTTACCTACGAGCAGTACTTC.

This clonotype came up many times. A much larger clonotype is one base distant, so this may be a read error. The chain has TRBV12-3 or TRBV12-4 and TRBJ2-7; 9 nucleotides agree with TRBD1. The CDR3 runs 14 residues. The V segment lost 6 bases and the J segment 3 bases; nucleotides outside the gene matches: 6. For the CDR3, the DNA is TGTGCCAGCAGACCTCCGGGACAGGGCTACGAGCAGTACTTC. Protein product: CASRPPGQGYEQYF.

The chain combines TRBV13 with TRBJ2-1; TRBD1 is a possible D gene (5 bases). This CDR3 has 15 residues. The germline V gene encodes CDR1 PRHDT and CDR2 FYEKMQ (reference sequence). V shed 5 bases and J shed 0 bases, with 11 bases lying between them. The DNA of the CDR3 is TGTGCCAGCAGCCTCCGACAGATCTCCTACAATGAGCAGTTCTTC. The encoded protein is CASSLRQISYNEQFF. The full variable domain, with the rest looked up from reference TRBV13 and TRBJ2-1, is AAGVIQSPRHLIKEKRETATLKCYPIPRHDTVYWYQQGPGQDPQFLISFYEKMQSDKGSIPDRFSAQQFSDYHSELNMSSLELGDSALYFCASSLRQISYNEQFFGPGTRLTVL.

A word on this clonotype: This may be a read error, as it is one base from a much larger clone. The chain uses TRBV29-1 and TRBJ1-2, with D maybe TRBD1 (5 bases). The CDR3 is made up of 15 amino acids. The germline V gene encodes CDR1 SQVTM and CDR2 ANQGSEA. The CDR3 DNA is TGCGGCGTTGAAGATTGGAGCAGGGACGGGTATGGCTACACCTTC. Residues: CGVEDWSRDGYGYTF.

This clonotype was seen ten or more times. V and J are TRBV11-2 and TRBJ1-5; D remains ambiguous. The germline CDR1 and CDR2 sequences are SGHAT and FQNNGV. This CDR3 has 14 amino acids. V lost 5 bases and J 6 bases, leaving 14 bases between the germline ends. The CDR3 here is CASSLDRSGQPQHF. The DNA of the CDR3 is TGTGCCAGCAGCCTTGACCGTTCAGGTCAGCCCCAGCATTTT.

This clonotype appeared a single time. V is TRBV28 and J is TRBJ1-1, with 8 bases fitting TRBD1. CDR1 is MDHEN, CDR2 SYDVKM, per germline. The CDR3 runs to 10 residues. After removal of 8 bases from V and 12 bases from J, the junction contained 5 bases not matched to a gene. The CDR3, as DNA: TGTGCCAGCCACAGGGGGGAGTCTTTCTTT. It encodes CASHRGESFF.

This clonotype was counted at least ten times. The rearrangement links TRBV5-5 to TRBJ2-7, with 7 bases matching TRBD1. The germline CDR1 and CDR2 sequences are SGHKS and YYEKEE (reference sequence). The CDR3 consists of 14 residues. J was trimmed by 4 bases and V by 5 bases; bases with no gene match: 9. This chain's CDR3 is CASRAGTATYEQYF. The DNA for the CDR3 is TGTGCCAGCAGGGCCGGGACAGCGACGTACGAGCAGTACTTC.

The chain recombines TRBV2 with TRBJ1-1, with a weak D call TRBD1 (5 bases). Germline CDR1 SNHLY, CDR2 FYNNEI. This CDR3 region has 13 residues. V lost 7 bases and J lost 1, with 10 bases in between. For the CDR3, the DNA is TGTGCCAGCACCCGAGGGGAGAACACTGAAGCTTTCTTT. Protein: CASTRGENTEAFF.